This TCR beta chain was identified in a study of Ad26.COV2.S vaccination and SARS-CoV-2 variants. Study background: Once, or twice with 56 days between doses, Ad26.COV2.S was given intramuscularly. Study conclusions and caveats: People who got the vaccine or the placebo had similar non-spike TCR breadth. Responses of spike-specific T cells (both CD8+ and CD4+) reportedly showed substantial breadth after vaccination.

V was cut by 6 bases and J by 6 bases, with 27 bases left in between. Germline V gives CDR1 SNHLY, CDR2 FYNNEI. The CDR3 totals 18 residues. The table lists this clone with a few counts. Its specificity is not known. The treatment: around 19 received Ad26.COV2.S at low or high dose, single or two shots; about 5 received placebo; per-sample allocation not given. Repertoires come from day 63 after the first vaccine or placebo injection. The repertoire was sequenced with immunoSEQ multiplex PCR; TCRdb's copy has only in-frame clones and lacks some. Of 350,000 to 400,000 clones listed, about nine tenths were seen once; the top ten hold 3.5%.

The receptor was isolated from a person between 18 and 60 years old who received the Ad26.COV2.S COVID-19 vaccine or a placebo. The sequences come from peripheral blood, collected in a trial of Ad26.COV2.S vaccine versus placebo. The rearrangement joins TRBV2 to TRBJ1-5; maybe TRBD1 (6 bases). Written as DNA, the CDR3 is TGTGCCAGCAGCCGATGGCGGGGGGGCGCCGTCAAGGGTCAGCCCCAGCATTTT. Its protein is CASSRWRGGAVKGQPQHF.